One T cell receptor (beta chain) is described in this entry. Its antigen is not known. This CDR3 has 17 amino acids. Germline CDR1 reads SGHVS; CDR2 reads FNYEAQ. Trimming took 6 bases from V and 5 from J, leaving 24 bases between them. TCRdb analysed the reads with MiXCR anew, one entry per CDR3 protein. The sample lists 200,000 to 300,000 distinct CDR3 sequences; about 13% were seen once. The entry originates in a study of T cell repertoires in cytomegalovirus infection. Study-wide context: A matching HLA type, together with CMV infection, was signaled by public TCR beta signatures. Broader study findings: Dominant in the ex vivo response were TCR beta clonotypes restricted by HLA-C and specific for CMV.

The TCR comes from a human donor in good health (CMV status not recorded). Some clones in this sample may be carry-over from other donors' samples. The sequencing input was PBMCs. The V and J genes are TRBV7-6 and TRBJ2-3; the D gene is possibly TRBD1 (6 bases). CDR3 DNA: TGTGCCAGCAGTCCAGGGGTGGGACGGAAGTTGGGAGATACGCAGTATTTT. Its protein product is CASSPGVGRKLGDTQYF.